This T cell receptor beta chain originates from a study of OX40 agonist ivuxolimab in advanced cancers. This CDR3 comprises 13 residues. V shed 6 bases and J shed 3 bases, with 12 bases lying between them. Germline values: CDR1 SNHLY, CDR2 FYNNEI. Findings and limits, study-wide: Dose levels from 0.1 to 3.0 mg/kg saw CD4+ and CD8+ blood T cells expand clonally by week 6.

The assay was immunoSEQ multiplex PCR, and TCRdb's table has in-frame clones only and misses some. Among about 100,000 clones listed, approximately 90% were seen once. Concerning this clone itself: The antigen is not known.

The clonotype comes from an adult with an advanced solid tumor such as melanoma, head and neck, liver or kidney cancer. V and J are TRBV2 and TRBJ2-7, with no clear D. This sample comprised CD4+ or CD8+ T cells sorted from blood, obtained in a trial of the OX40 agonist ivuxolimab. The CDR3, as DNA: TGTGCCAGCAGACCAAGCGCAGTCTACGAGCAGTACTTC. It yields the protein CASRPSAVYEQYF.